This entry lists 20 T cell receptor beta chains sequenced from one sample in a study of regulatory T cells in long-lasting Graves disease. This sample's time point: newly diagnosed GD, antithyroid drugs for less than 3 months. Preparation of the TCR library used RNA extracted from PBMCs. HTBI primers from iRepertoire and Arm-PCR of CDR3 regions yielded the TCR beta libraries. TCRdb recomputed calls from the multiplex PCR reads with MiXCR, one row per CDR3 protein. The sample holds about 430,000 distinct CDR3 sequences, approximately 15% seen once. These data also formed part of another study, on T cells in Graves' hyperthyroidism and ophthalmopathy.

Sequencing was performed on peripheral blood mononuclear cells (PBMCs), taken at new diagnosis, from a patient treated with antithyroid drugs. These receptors all come from a woman aged 40 to 50 with Graves disease.

This clonotype has a count of ten or more. The genes are TRBV28 and TRBJ1-2, with D perhaps TRBD1 (6 bases). Deletions cut 5 bases from V and 8 bases from J, with 15 bases between. The V gene's germline CDR1 is MDHEN and CDR2 SYDVKM. The CDR3 has 13 residues. The CDR3 loop reads CASSTPGGIGYTF. The DNA for the CDR3 is TGTGCCAGCAGTACTCCGGGGGGCATAGGCTACACCTTC.

In its sample, this clonotype was seen many times. V usage is TRBV5-1 and J usage is TRBJ2-4, with D possibly being TRBD2 (6 bases). CDR1 SGHRS and CDR2 YFSETQ come from the germline V gene. The CDR3 loop spans 12 amino acids. V lost 3 bases, J lost 8 bases, and 9 bases lay in between. The CDR3, as DNA: TGCGCCAGCAGCTGGACGGGGGACATTCAGTACTTC. It yields the protein CASSWTGDIQYF.

This clonotype was counted at least ten times. The gene calls are TRBV19 and TRBJ2-3; 8 bases are shared with TRBD1. This CDR3 is 15 amino acids long. V gave up 7 bases and J gave up 1 base; unmatched junction bases: 7. The germline V gene encodes CDR1 LNHDA and CDR2 SQIVND (reference sequence). The CDR3 region is CASTDGQGGTDTQYF. CDR3 bases: TGTGCCAGTACCGACGGACAGGGCGGCACAGATACGCAGTATTTT.

The chain couples TRBV6-1 to TRBJ2-6, with 7 bases matching TRBD2. From germline, CDR1 is MNHNS and CDR2 SASEGT. The CDR3 consists of 16 residues. V dropped 6 bases and J dropped 0; count of bases not matched to a gene: 5. DNA of the CDR3: TGTGCCAGCAGCCTGACTAGCTCCTCTGGGGCCAACGTCCTGACTTTC. Its translation: CASSLTSSSGANVLTF.

The chain joins TRBV5-1 to TRBJ1-3, with 10 nucleotides matching TRBD1. With 0 bases clipped from V and 3 bases from J, the junction kept 6 bases outside the gene matches. CDR3 size: 17 residues. Germline CDR1 reads SGHRS; CDR2 reads YFSETQ. The CDR3 region is CASSLEGQGTFGNTIYF. The CDR3 DNA reads as TGCGCCAGCAGCTTGGAGGGACAGGGGACGTTTGGAAACACCATATATTTT. Complete variable domain (other parts from reference TRBV5-1 and TRBJ1-3): KAGVTQTPRYLIKTRGQQVTLSCSPISGHRSVSWYQQTPGQGLQFLFEYFSETQRNKGNFPGRFSGRQFSNSRSEMNVSTLELGDSALYLCASSLEGQGTFGNTIYFGEGSWLTVV.

Ten or more counts support this clonotype. The chain is built from TRBV2 and TRBJ2-1; D gene unclear. The germline CDR1 and CDR2 sequences are SNHLY and FYNNEI. The CDR3 consists of 11 residues. The V and J ends lost 3 bases and 6 bases respectively, with 3 bases between them. CDR3 nucleotides: TGTGCCAGCAGTGAGGTCAATGAGCAGTTCTTC. Its translation: CASSEVNEQFF.

There are many counts of this clonotype. V usage is TRBV28 and J usage is TRBJ2-2, with 9 bases matching TRBD2. This CDR3 has 15 residues. CDR1 and CDR2 from the germline V gene are MDHEN and SYDVKM. V lost 7 bases, J lost 4 bases, and 7 bases stayed unmatched. CDR3 protein: CASTPGLASTGELFF. In DNA form, the CDR3 reads TGTGCCAGCACCCCGGGACTAGCAAGCACCGGGGAGCTGTTTTTT.

There are many counts of this clonotype. V usage is TRBV5-5 and J usage is TRBJ2-5; TRBD1 is a possible D gene (6 bases). The germline CDR1 and CDR2 sequences are SGHKS and YYEKEE (reference sequence). CDR3 length: 14 amino acids. The V gene lost 2 bases and the J gene lost 5 bases, with 13 bases spanning the gap. The CDR3 DNA is TGTGCCAGCAGCTTAAGGGGGAGAGCGGAGACCCAGTACTTC. Translating it yields CASSLRGRAETQYF. Full variable domain (remainder filled in from reference TRBV5-5 and TRBJ2-5): DAGVTQSPTHLIKTRGQQVTLRCSPISGHKSVSWYQQVLGQGPQFIFQYYEKEERGRGNFPDRFSARQFPNYSSELNVNALLLGDSALYLCASSLRGRAETQYFGPGTRLLVL.

This clonotype has just a few counts. V is TRBV3-1 and J is TRBJ2-1; 8 bases match TRBD2. In germline, CDR1 is LGHDT, CDR2 YNNKEL (reference sequence). The CDR3 spans 15 residues. Trimming removed 6 bases from V and 5 bases from J; junction bases left unmatched: 9. The CDR3 spells CASSPREGVNNEQFF. CDR3 coding DNA: TGTGCCAGCAGTCCCCGGGAGGGGGTGAACAATGAGCAGTTCTTC.

This clonotype came up many times. V usage is TRBV12-3 or TRBV12-4 and J usage is TRBJ2-1; 8 bases line up with TRBD2. The CDR3 has 14 residues. V shed 6 bases and J 4 bases; nucleotides not matched to a gene: 5. CDR3 nucleotides: TGTGCCAGCAGGACCGGGACTAGATACAATGAGCAGTTCTTC. This sequence encodes CASRTGTRYNEQFF.

This clonotype was recorded many times. The rearrangement links TRBV11-3 to TRBJ2-3; D is possibly TRBD2 (6 bases). The V and J ends lost 4 bases and 4 bases respectively, with 18 bases between them. The CDR3 extends over 16 amino acids. Germline CDR1 reads SGHNT; CDR2 reads YENEEA. CDR3 protein: CASSSPLAPKADTQYF. The CDR3 DNA reads as TGTGCCAGCAGCTCACCGCTAGCGCCGAAGGCAGATACGCAGTATTTT.

This clonotype has at least ten counts. The chain uses TRBV29-1 and TRBJ1-5, with a possible D match to TRBD1 (6 bases). In germline, CDR1 is SQVTM, CDR2 ANQGSEA. The CDR3 runs 17 residues. Trimming shortened V by 4 bases and J by 0 bases, and 19 bases separated the two germline ends. DNA for the CDR3: TGCAGCGTTGGAGGGGCCCTTTCAGGGGATAGCAATCAGCCCCAGCATTTT. Its protein is CSVGGALSGDSNQPQHF.

This clonotype showed up many times. This rearrangement joins TRBV12-3 or TRBV12-4 to TRBJ1-1; D unresolved. This CDR3 is built from 12 residues. Trimming removed 7 bases at V and 3 bases at J, with 9 bases between. The CDR3 here is CASTIHHTEAFF. The CDR3 DNA follows: TGTGCCAGCACAATACACCACACTGAAGCTTTCTTT.

This clonotype occurred a few times. The chain carries TRBV5-5 and TRBJ1-5, with D possibly TRBD1 on 6 matching bases. The V gene's germline CDR1 is SGHKS and CDR2 YYEKEE (reference sequence). V lost 0 bases to trimming and J lost 7 bases, with 17 bases between them. The CDR3 consists of 16 residues. The DNA of the CDR3 is TGTGCCAGCAGCTTGGCGGTTAGGACAGTGGGGCAGCCCCAGCATTTT. Its protein is CASSLAVRTVGQPQHF.

CDR3 in DNA: TGTGCCAGCAGCCCCAGAATCAGGGTTACTGAAGCTTTCTTT. This encodes CASSPRIRVTEAFF. The genes are TRBV28 and TRBJ1-1; possible D gene TRBD1, 5 bases. The CDR3 has 14 residues. Trimming took 6 bases from V and 5 from J, leaving 16 bases between them. In germline, CDR1 is MDHEN, CDR2 SYDVKM.

CDR3 in amino acids: CASSPETVRLPNTEAFF. The CDR3 DNA sequence: TGTGCCAGCTCACCAGAAACCGTCCGCCTACCGAACACTGAAGCTTTCTTT. This sequence joins TRBV18 and TRBJ1-1, with D hard to call. The length of the CDR3 is 17 residues. V lost 2 bases and J lost 1, with 17 bases in between. Germline V gene lookup returns CDR1 KGHSH and CDR2 LQKENI.

This chain links TRBV11-3 with TRBJ2-1; 8 positions match TRBD2. J gave up 3 bases and V 4 bases, and 8 bases lay outside the gene matches. The CDR3 has 16 residues. CDR1 is SGHNT and CDR2 is YENEEA in the germline V gene. CDR3 sequence reads: CASSSLSGIVYNEQFF. CDR3 nucleotides: TGTGCCAGCAGCTCTCTTAGCGGGATCGTCTACAATGAGCAGTTCTTC.

Regarding this clonotype: Relative to the germline gene, one junction end is altered; a read error may explain this. This chain uses TRBV18 with TRBJ2-5; D is ambiguous. Germline V gene sequence: CDR1 KGHSH, CDR2 LQKENI. This CDR3 region has 11 residues. CDR3: CAGSGQETQYF. The CDR3 DNA sequence: TGTGCCGGCTCAGGTCAAGAGACCCAGTACTTC.

The rearrangement uses TRBV2 and TRBJ1-5; no clear D. Trimming pared 6 bases from V and 1 base from J, leaving 13 bases between. CDR3 length equals 15 residues. In germline, CDR1 is SNHLY, CDR2 FYNNEI. DNA of the CDR3: TGTGCCAGCAGGTGGTTAGGCGGGAGCAATCAGCCCCAGCATTTT. Translated: CASRWLGGSNQPQHF.

Regarding this clonotype: A far larger clone is only one base removed, so a read error is likely. The rearrangement joins TRBV12-3 or TRBV12-4 to TRBJ2-1; TRBD2 matches at 7 bases. Trimming cost V 5 bases and J 7 bases; bases outside gene matches: 11. CDR3 length: 15 residues. The CDR3: CASSEGGAGLNEQFF. The CDR3 coding sequence is TGTGCCAGCAGTGAAGGAGGAGCGGGGCTGAATGAGCAGTTCTTC.